A selection of T cell receptor beta chains follows, all from one sample in a study of blood T cell repertoires in COVID-19. Using immunoSEQ multiplex PCR, the repertoire was profiled, and TCRdb retains in-frame clones only, with some absent. The sample holds 150,000 to 200,000 clones, approximately 84% seen once. Sequences were obtained from peripheral blood. The receptor set was obtained from a man between 40 and 49 years old who had recovered from COVID-19. The CDR3 runs from the conserved cysteine through the conserved F or W. D genes are given only for firm matches. The size field is filled for only some rows; it gives once, few, many or a size class.

j_gene: TRBJ1-1
d_gene: NA
v_gene: TRBV6-2/TRBV6-3
abundance: NA
CDR3nt: TGTGCCAGCAGTTACGAGAGGACTGAAGCTTTCTTT
CDR3aa: CASSYERTEAFF

j_gene: TRBJ2-2
d_gene: NA
v_gene: TRBV6-4
abundance: once
CDR3nt: TGTGCCAGCAAGGGCAGGGAGGACACCGGGGAGCTGTTTTTT
CDR3aa: CASKGREDTGELFF

j_gene: TRBJ1-2
d_gene: TRBD1
v_gene: TRBV2
abundance: NA
CDR3nt: TGTGCCAGCTCGGACAGGGGCTATGGCTACACCTTC
CDR3aa: CASSDRGYGYTF

j_gene: TRBJ1-6
d_gene: NA
v_gene: TRBV3-1/TRBV3-2
abundance: NA
CDR3nt: TGTGCCAGCAGCCAAGGGGAGGGGAGGGATTCACCCCTCCACTTT
CDR3aa: CASSQGEGRDSPLHF

j_gene: TRBJ2-7
d_gene: NA
v_gene: TRBV4-3
abundance: few
CDR3nt: TGCGCCAGCAGCCAAGAAAACAGGGACGAGCAGTACTTC
CDR3aa: CASSQENRDEQYF

j_gene: TRBJ2-5
d_gene: NA
v_gene: TRBV20-1
abundance: NA
CDR3nt: TGCAGTGCTAGAAACGGGGAGACCCAGTACTTC
CDR3aa: CSARNGETQYF

j_gene: TRBJ2-7
d_gene: TRBD2
v_gene: TRBV9
abundance: NA
CDR3nt: TGTGCCAGCAGCCCTACCGGGACCGCGGGAGGGCCCTACGAGCAGTACTTC
CDR3aa: CASSPTGTAGGPYEQYF

j_gene: TRBJ2-1
d_gene: NA
v_gene: TRBV28
abundance: NA
CDR3nt: TGTGCCAGCAGTTTAGCTCCAATGGGCGAAGAGCAGTTCTTC
CDR3aa: CASSLAPMGEEQFF

j_gene: TRBJ2-1
d_gene: NA
v_gene: TRBV6-6
abundance: NA
CDR3nt: TGTGCCAGCAGAGCCTCCGGTCGCTCCTACAATGAGCAGTTCTTC
CDR3aa: CASRASGRSYNEQFF

j_gene: TRBJ1-5
d_gene: NA
v_gene: TRBV13
abundance: NA
CDR3nt: TGTGCCAGCAGTATGACTGCAAATCAGCCCCAGCATTTT
CDR3aa: CASSMTANQPQHF

j_gene: TRBJ2-1
d_gene: NA
v_gene: TRBV4-2
abundance: NA
CDR3nt: TGTGCCAGCAGCCAAGGACCGGGGGGCCCGATGAATGAGCAGTTCTTC
CDR3aa: CASSQGPGGPMNEQFF

j_gene: TRBJ1-2
d_gene: TRBD1
v_gene: TRBV30
abundance: NA
CDR3nt: TGTGCCCTCCGAGAACAGGGGATAGATGGCTACACCTTC
CDR3aa: CALREQGIDGYTF

j_gene: TRBJ1-5
d_gene: TRBD1
v_gene: TRBV11-2
abundance: NA
CDR3nt: TGTGCAGTTAGTGGGGACAGCAGCAATCAGCCCCAGCATTTT
CDR3aa: CAVSGDSSNQPQHF

j_gene: TRBJ2-7
d_gene: NA
v_gene: TRBV27
abundance: NA
CDR3nt: TGTGCCAGCAGTTTAAGTAGAAGCTCCTACGAGCAGTACTTC
CDR3aa: CASSLSRSSYEQYF

j_gene: TRBJ1-2
d_gene: NA
v_gene: TRBV10-3
abundance: NA
CDR3nt: TGTGCCATCAGTGACGGGTATGGCTACACCTTC
CDR3aa: CAISDGYGYTF

j_gene: TRBJ1-2
d_gene: NA
v_gene: TRBV27
abundance: NA
CDR3nt: TGTGCCACCAGGGGCGGGGGCCATGGCTACACCTTC
CDR3aa: CATRGGGHGYTF

j_gene: TRBJ1-2
d_gene: NA
v_gene: TRBV6-5
abundance: NA
CDR3nt: TGTGCCAGCAGTTACTCCCCGGGGAACTATGGCTACACCTTC
CDR3aa: CASSYSPGNYGYTF

j_gene: TRBJ2-5
d_gene: NA
v_gene: TRBV12-3/TRBV12-4
abundance: NA
CDR3nt: TGTGCCAGCAGTTTAATGCGGCAAGAGACCCAGTACTTC
CDR3aa: CASSLMRQETQYF

j_gene: TRBJ1-4
d_gene: NA
v_gene: TRBV25-1
abundance: NA
CDR3nt: TGTGCCAGCAGCCGGGGGAGGGCGGCAACTAATGAAAAACTGTTTTTT
CDR3aa: CASSRGRAATNEKLFF

j_gene: TRBJ2-3
d_gene: TRBD2
v_gene: TRBV19
abundance: NA
CDR3nt: TGTGCCAGTACCATGGCCCCCCGACTAGCGGGAGGGCCAGATACGCAGTATTTT
CDR3aa: CASTMAPRLAGGPDTQYF

j_gene: TRBJ2-3
d_gene: TRBD2
v_gene: TRBV27
abundance: NA
CDR3nt: TGTGCCAGCAGTCCTCAGGTTGCGGGAGGGTCGAGGACGCAGTATTTT
CDR3aa: CASSPQVAGGSRTQYF

j_gene: TRBJ2-7
d_gene: NA
v_gene: TRBV18
abundance: NA
CDR3nt: TGTGCCAGCTCACCGAAACAGGGGCAGCGGAGGGCCTACGAGCAGTACTTC
CDR3aa: CASSPKQGQRRAYEQYF

j_gene: TRBJ2-1
d_gene: TRBD2
v_gene: TRBV7-9
abundance: NA
CDR3nt: TGTGCCAGCAGCTTAACGGGAGGAGAGCAGTTCTTC
CDR3aa: CASSLTGGEQFF

j_gene: TRBJ1-3
d_gene: NA
v_gene: TRBV4-3
abundance: NA
CDR3nt: TGCGCCAGCAGCCAAGATCTTCAAGGGGAAACCCACCTCTTCTCTGGAAACACCATATATTTT
CDR3aa: CASSQDLQGETHLFSGNTIYF

j_gene: TRBJ1-2
d_gene: NA
v_gene: TRBV29-1
abundance: NA
CDR3nt: TGCAGCGTCGGACGGAGGCGTGATGGCTACACCTTC
CDR3aa: CSVGRRRDGYTF

j_gene: TRBJ2-1
d_gene: TRBD2
v_gene: TRBV27
abundance: NA
CDR3nt: TGTGCCAGCAGCTTGTCGGGACTAGGGTACAATGAGCAGTTCTTC
CDR3aa: CASSLSGLGYNEQFF

j_gene: TRBJ2-3
d_gene: TRBD2
v_gene: TRBV6-4
abundance: NA
CDR3nt: TGTGCCAGCAGCTGGGGGGGAACAGATACGCAGTATTTT
CDR3aa: CASSWGGTDTQYF

j_gene: TRBJ2-7
d_gene: TRBD1
v_gene: TRBV6-6
abundance: NA
CDR3nt: TGTGCCAACAGGGGGCGACACGGGAGCTCCTACGAGCAGTACTTC
CDR3aa: CANRGRHGSSYEQYF

j_gene: TRBJ2-5
d_gene: TRBD1
v_gene: TRBV9
abundance: NA
CDR3nt: TGTGCCAGTAACGCAATAGGGGGCCCAGAGACCCAGTACTTC
CDR3aa: CASNAIGGPETQYF

j_gene: TRBJ2-2
d_gene: NA
v_gene: TRBV7-9
abundance: NA
CDR3nt: TGTGCCAGCAGCTTAGTAGCGAACACCGGGGAGCTGTTTTTT
CDR3aa: CASSLVANTGELFF

j_gene: TRBJ1-5
d_gene: NA
v_gene: TRBV3-1/TRBV3-2
abundance: NA
CDR3nt: TGTGCCAGCAGCCAAGATCAGAGAACGACTACCCAGCATTTT
CDR3aa: CASSQDQRTTTQHF

j_gene: TRBJ1-5
d_gene: NA
v_gene: TRBV30
abundance: NA
CDR3nt: TGTGCCTGGAGTAAAGACTTTGTTGATCAGCCCCAGCATTTT
CDR3aa: CAWSKDFVDQPQHF

j_gene: TRBJ1-6
d_gene: NA
v_gene: TRBV11-2
abundance: NA
CDR3nt: TGTGCCAGCAGCTTAGATCCGCGAGGCTCACCCCTCCACTTT
CDR3aa: CASSLDPRGSPLHF

j_gene: TRBJ1-1
d_gene: NA
v_gene: TRBV18
abundance: few
CDR3nt: TGTGCCAGCTCACGAGATGGAGGCACTGAAGCTTTCTTT
CDR3aa: CASSRDGGTEAFF

j_gene: TRBJ2-7
d_gene: TRBD1
v_gene: TRBV6-5
abundance: NA
CDR3nt: TGTGCCAGCAGTTCGTTCAGGGGGAGCTCCTACGAGCAGTACTTC
CDR3aa: CASSSFRGSSYEQYF

j_gene: TRBJ2-4
d_gene: NA
v_gene: TRBV19
abundance: NA
CDR3nt: TGTGCCAGTAGTATGGACAGCCAAAACATTCAGTACTTC
CDR3aa: CASSMDSQNIQYF

j_gene: TRBJ2-7
d_gene: NA
v_gene: TRBV4-3
abundance: NA
CDR3nt: TGCGCCAGCAGCCAAGATCCCAGGGGAAGGTACGAGCAGTACTTC
CDR3aa: CASSQDPRGRYEQYF

j_gene: TRBJ2-3
d_gene: NA
v_gene: TRBV14
abundance: NA
CDR3nt: TGTGCCAGCAGCGACTTGGGGGGATCATCAGATACGCAGTATTTT
CDR3aa: CASSDLGGSSDTQYF

j_gene: TRBJ2-1
d_gene: TRBD2
v_gene: TRBV12-3/TRBV12-4
abundance: NA
CDR3nt: TGTGCCAGCTTATGGGATAAAGCGGGGGAGCAGTTCTTC
CDR3aa: CASLWDKAGEQFF

j_gene: TRBJ2-6
d_gene: NA
v_gene: TRBV7-9
abundance: NA
CDR3nt: TGTGCCAGCAGCCCAGCCCCCCCAGGGGCAGGAGGGGCCAACGTCCTGACTTTC
CDR3aa: CASSPAPPGAGGANVLTF

j_gene: TRBJ2-7
d_gene: TRBD2
v_gene: TRBV6-5
abundance: NA
CDR3nt: TGTGCCAGCAGTTCGACTAGCGGGTACGAGCAGTACTTC
CDR3aa: CASSSTSGYEQYF

j_gene: TRBJ2-2
d_gene: TRBD1
v_gene: TRBV6-5
abundance: NA
CDR3nt: TGTGCCAGCAGCCCCGGACAGGCCCGAGCCGGGGAGCTGTTTTTT
CDR3aa: CASSPGQARAGELFF

j_gene: TRBJ2-7
d_gene: TRBD2
v_gene: TRBV27
abundance: NA
CDR3nt: TGTGCCAGCAGCCGGACTAGCGGGTCTCTACAGTACTTC
CDR3aa: CASSRTSGSLQYF

j_gene: TRBJ2-7
d_gene: NA
v_gene: TRBV7-9
abundance: NA
CDR3nt: TGTGCCAGCAGCTTAGCGGGCACCGACTACGAGCAGTACTTC
CDR3aa: CASSLAGTDYEQYF

j_gene: TRBJ2-3
d_gene: TRBD2
v_gene: TRBV9
abundance: NA
CDR3nt: TGTGCCAGCAGCGTAGTATGGGGCGGGGGTACAGATACGCAGTATTTT
CDR3aa: CASSVVWGGGTDTQYF

j_gene: TRBJ2-3
d_gene: NA
v_gene: TRBV6-5
abundance: NA
CDR3nt: TGTGCCAGCAGAAGGACAGTAGTGCCAGATACGCAGTATTTT
CDR3aa: CASRRTVVPDTQYF

j_gene: TRBJ2-1
d_gene: NA
v_gene: TRBV28
abundance: NA
CDR3nt: TGTGCCAGCAGTAACCCAGCGAGCGGAGAGGGCAATGAGCAGTTCTTC
CDR3aa: CASSNPASGEGNEQFF

j_gene: TRBJ2-3
d_gene: NA
v_gene: TRBV24-1
abundance: NA
CDR3nt: TGTGCCACCAGTGATTCTAAATACAGCACAGATACGCAGTATTTT
CDR3aa: CATSDSKYSTDTQYF

j_gene: TRBJ2-5
d_gene: TRBD1
v_gene: TRBV2
abundance: NA
CDR3nt: TGTGCCAGCAGCAGGGGGCTTAGCGAGACCCAGTACTTC
CDR3aa: CASSRGLSETQYF

j_gene: TRBJ2-3
d_gene: TRBD2
v_gene: TRBV11-2
abundance: NA
CDR3nt: TGTGCCAGCAGCCCTCTAGCGGGAGTTCGAGATACGCAGTATTTT
CDR3aa: CASSPLAGVRDTQYF

j_gene: TRBJ2-3
d_gene: TRBD2
v_gene: TRBV4-3
abundance: NA
CDR3nt: TGCGCCAGCAGCCAAGAACGATGGGACCTTAGCGGGAGGGGCACAGATACGCAGTATTTT
CDR3aa: CASSQERWDLSGRGTDTQYF

j_gene: TRBJ2-5
d_gene: NA
v_gene: TRBV30
abundance: NA
CDR3nt: TGTGCCTGGAGGGGGGGGGCCTTCTACCAAGAGACCCAGTACTTC
CDR3aa: CAWRGGAFYQETQYF

j_gene: TRBJ2-1
d_gene: TRBD1
v_gene: TRBV7-2
abundance: once
CDR3nt: TGTGCCAGCAGCTTAGTAACCCGACAGGGGGACAATGAGCAGTTCTTC
CDR3aa: CASSLVTRQGDNEQFF

j_gene: TRBJ1-4
d_gene: TRBD1
v_gene: TRBV6-5
abundance: NA
CDR3nt: TGTGCCAGCAGTCCGGGACAGGGGGTGTATGAAAAACTGTTTTTT
CDR3aa: CASSPGQGVYEKLFF

j_gene: TRBJ2-3
d_gene: TRBD2
v_gene: TRBV9
abundance: NA
CDR3nt: TGTGCCAGCAGCGTGGGTAGCGGGAGGGCCGCAGATACGCAGTATTTT
CDR3aa: CASSVGSGRAADTQYF